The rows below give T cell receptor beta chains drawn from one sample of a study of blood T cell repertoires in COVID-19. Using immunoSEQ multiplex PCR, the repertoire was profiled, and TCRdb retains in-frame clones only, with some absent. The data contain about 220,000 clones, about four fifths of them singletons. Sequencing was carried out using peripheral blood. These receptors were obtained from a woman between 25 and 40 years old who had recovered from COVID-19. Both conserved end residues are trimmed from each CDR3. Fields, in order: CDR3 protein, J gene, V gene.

cdr3_aa: ASSLGSLAGGPYEQY
j_call: TRBJ2-7
v_call: TRBV7-2

cdr3_aa: ASSDIEGGGTEAF
j_call: TRBJ1-1
v_call: TRBV10-1

cdr3_aa: ASNPRGGTNTEAF
j_call: TRBJ1-1
v_call: TRBV5-4

cdr3_aa: ASSSDRNTEAF
j_call: TRBJ1-1
v_call: TRBV18

cdr3_aa: ASSVHPGAANLAKNIQY
j_call: TRBJ2-4
v_call: TRBV6-1

cdr3_aa: ASSLGGGGAYEQY
j_call: TRBJ2-7
v_call: TRBV5-1

cdr3_aa: ASEGLLNQPQH
j_call: TRBJ1-5
v_call: TRBV6-5

cdr3_aa: ASSLRNLGLAEDEQF
j_call: TRBJ2-1
v_call: TRBV4-2

cdr3_aa: ASKEAGRGEKLF
j_call: TRBJ1-4
v_call: TRBV27

cdr3_aa: ASRKGTDSNQPQH
j_call: TRBJ1-5
v_call: TRBV6-5

cdr3_aa: ATSDRGTGGGETQY
j_call: TRBJ2-5
v_call: TRBV24-1

cdr3_aa: ATSSMSGEQF
j_call: TRBJ2-1
v_call: TRBV24-1

cdr3_aa: ASSYGTVTMNTEAF
j_call: TRBJ1-1
v_call: TRBV5-1

cdr3_aa: ASSTRRGVEETQY
j_call: TRBJ2-5
v_call: TRBV11-3

cdr3_aa: ASSYGGTGANVLT
j_call: TRBJ2-6
v_call: TRBV5-6

cdr3_aa: ASSVGSAGVSDEQY
j_call: TRBJ2-7
v_call: TRBV2

cdr3_aa: ASSESSYEQY
j_call: TRBJ2-7
v_call: TRBV7-9

cdr3_aa: ASSLSTGGYGYT
j_call: TRBJ1-2
v_call: TRBV5-4

cdr3_aa: ASSYSLAEKLF
j_call: TRBJ1-4
v_call: TRBV6-2/TRBV6-3

cdr3_aa: ATRQGIDQDTQY
j_call: TRBJ2-3
v_call: TRBV10-3

cdr3_aa: ASSVLWGLDYGYT
j_call: TRBJ1-2
v_call: TRBV9

cdr3_aa: ASSSPGLEINEQF
j_call: TRBJ2-1
v_call: TRBV28

cdr3_aa: ASRRTAGEAEAF
j_call: TRBJ1-1
v_call: TRBV28

cdr3_aa: ASSLGGRNTIY
j_call: TRBJ1-3
v_call: TRBV13

cdr3_aa: ASSPAGPIY
j_call: TRBJ1-3
v_call: TRBV2

cdr3_aa: ATSRTSGGTDTQY
j_call: TRBJ2-3
v_call: TRBV15

cdr3_aa: ASGQGSPEANVLT
j_call: TRBJ2-6
v_call: TRBV6-5

cdr3_aa: ASSSGTSGRVVYEQY
j_call: TRBJ2-7
v_call: TRBV28

cdr3_aa: ASREREGSYEQY
j_call: TRBJ2-7
v_call: TRBV19

cdr3_aa: ASSRTFQETQY
j_call: TRBJ2-5
v_call: TRBV7-6

cdr3_aa: ASSPKPVGSGANVLT
j_call: TRBJ2-6
v_call: TRBV7-3

cdr3_aa: ASRAGSNQPQH
j_call: TRBJ1-5
v_call: TRBV2

cdr3_aa: ASSQEEGRLAGNNEQF
j_call: TRBJ2-1
v_call: TRBV3-1/TRBV3-2

cdr3_aa: ASSVAPRDEQY
j_call: TRBJ2-7
v_call: TRBV9

cdr3_aa: ASSFQGNTEAF
j_call: TRBJ1-1
v_call: TRBV7-8

cdr3_aa: ASRDRSIRPF
j_call: TRBJ1-1
v_call: TRBV10-2

cdr3_aa: ASTGSTEAF
j_call: TRBJ1-1
v_call: TRBV12-3/TRBV12-4

cdr3_aa: AWSVVPLRDEQY
j_call: TRBJ2-7
v_call: TRBV30

cdr3_aa: ASSQVSGGHTEAF
j_call: TRBJ1-1
v_call: TRBV14

cdr3_aa: ASILRGWDRGLQETQY
j_call: TRBJ2-5
v_call: TRBV10-1